This TCR beta chain was profiled in a study of T cells after yellow fever vaccination. Study at large: Fractions with few cells were prepared using SMART-Seq v4 Ultra Low Input. Study results and limitations: Abundant clonotypes from the bulk population could contaminate FACS-sorted repertoires. CD4 and CD8 compartments shared a small share of clonotypes.

Template switching with 5'RACE generated the TCR cDNA and added a universal primer site and UMIs. One entry per CDR3 protein results from TCRdb running MiXCR on the 5' RACE reads. The table includes 300,000 to 400,000 distinct CDR3 sequences, around an eighth detected once. The V end was cut by 3 bases, the J end by 0 bases, with 12 bases between. The germline V gene has CDR1 SGHRS and CDR2 YFSETQ. The CDR3 runs to 15 residues. On this clonotype: Its antigen is unknown.

This rearrangement joins TRBV5-1 to TRBJ1-1; D unclear. The sequence came from a man aged 18 to 30 who received the YFV17D yellow fever vaccine. The material sequenced was CD4+ T cells sorted from PBMCs, taken 15 days after the yellow fever booster vaccination. The CDR3 reads CASSSSAVMNTEAFF. CDR3 DNA: TGCGCCAGCAGCTCCTCCGCGGTCATGAACACTGAAGCTTTCTTT.